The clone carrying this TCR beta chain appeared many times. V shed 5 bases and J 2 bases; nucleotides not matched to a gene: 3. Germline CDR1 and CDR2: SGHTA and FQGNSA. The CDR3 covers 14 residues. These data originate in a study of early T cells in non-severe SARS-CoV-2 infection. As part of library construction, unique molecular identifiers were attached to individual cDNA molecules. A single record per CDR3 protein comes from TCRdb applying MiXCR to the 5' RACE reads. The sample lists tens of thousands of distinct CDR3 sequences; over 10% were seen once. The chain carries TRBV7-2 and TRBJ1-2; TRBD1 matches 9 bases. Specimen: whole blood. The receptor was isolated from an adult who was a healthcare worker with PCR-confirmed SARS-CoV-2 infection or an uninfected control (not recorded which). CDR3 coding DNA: TGTGCCAGCAGCCTACAGGGGGCCAACTATGGCTACACCTTC. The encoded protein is CASSLQGANYGYTF. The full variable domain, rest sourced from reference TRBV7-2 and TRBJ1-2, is GAGVSQSPSNKVTEKGKDVELRCDPISGHTALYWYRQSLGQGLEFLIYFQGNSAPDKSGLPSDRFSAERTGGSVSTLTIQRTQQEDSAVYLCASSLQGANYGYTFGSGTRLTVV.